Listed below are T cell receptor beta chains from one sample, sequenced in a study of blood T cell repertoires in COVID-19. Assay used: immunoSEQ multiplex PCR; TCRdb lists only in-frame clones, some missing. The sample yields roughly 200,000 clones, roughly 82% seen once. Sequencing was carried out using peripheral blood. The receptors stem from a woman aged 60-70 years with COVID-19, enrolled during active disease. CDR3s leave out the opening cysteine and the closing phenylalanine or tryptophan. Clone size is shown for a subset of rows, as once, few, many or a class of expanded clone.

J gene | V gene | clone size | CDR3 protein
TRBJ1-2 | TRBV28 | - | ASWGRQGASGYT
TRBJ2-2 | TRBV6-4 | - | ASSRTSGRASTGELF
TRBJ1-2 | TRBV6-6 | - | ASSPSGGYT
TRBJ2-2 | TRBV29-1 | - | SVAVGGPAGELF
TRBJ1-1 | TRBV28 | - | ASSLGRENTEAF
TRBJ1-2 | TRBV19 | - | ASSLPRGANYGYT
TRBJ1-1 | TRBV9 | - | ASSAQGGTEAF
TRBJ2-2 | TRBV5-1 | few | ASSLLRANTGELF
TRBJ1-2 | TRBV11-2 | few | ASSPARGEGYGYT
TRBJ2-5 | TRBV5-8 | few | ASSRGTNQETQY